This TCR beta chain was obtained from a study of response to subunit inactivated influenza vaccine. Study-level results: It was the authors' suggestion that each seasonal influenza vaccination recruits few new T cells.

MiXCR, applied by TCRdb to the RT-PCR reads, yields one record per CDR3 protein. The sample yields around 520,000 distinct CDR3 sequences, 25% seen once. Remarks on this clonotype: Its antigen is currently unknown.

After removal of 6 bases from V and 0 bases from J, the junction contained 10 bases not matched to a gene. The CDR3 has 16 amino acids. The chain employs TRBV12-3 or TRBV12-4 and TRBJ1-1; TRBD1 aligns across 7 bases. The TCR was taken from a man in his fifties who received an inactivated influenza vaccine. Sequenced material: CD4+ T cells sorted from PBMCs, taken 5 days after vaccination. The CDR3 bases are TGTGCCAGCAGCCCCCTGGGACAGTCCATGAACACTGAAGCTTTCTTT. As protein: CASSPLGQSMNTEAFF.